Below, 12 T cell receptor beta chains from the same sample are listed, as sequenced in a study of blood T cell repertoires in COVID-19. The table came from immunoSEQ multiplex PCR; TCRdb's copy has only in-frame clones and leaves some out. The sample holds about 270,000 clones; over 80% are singletons and the top ten take 4.1%. Sequences were obtained from PBMCs or T cells enriched from blood (not recorded which). The source is a woman aged 25-40 years with acute COVID-19.

This clone was seen only once. The genes are TRBV19 and TRBJ2-1; 10 nucleotides align to TRBD2. There are 16 residues in the CDR3. Trimming cost V 4 bases and J 8 bases; bases outside gene matches: 11. Germline V CDR1 and CDR2: LNHDA, SQIVND (reference sequence). The CDR3 nucleotides read TGTGCCAGTAGTAATGGTCGGCTAGCGGGAGAACATGAGCAGTTCTTC. Its translation: CASSNGRLAGEHEQFF.

V and J are TRBV3-1 (or the pseudogene TRBV3-2) and TRBJ2-4; TRBD1 might be the D (5 bases). Germline-derived CDR1 and CDR2 are LGHDT and YNNKEL (reference sequence). This CDR3 is 16 amino acids long. V shed 1 base and J shed 6 bases, with 16 bases lying between them. The CDR3 bases are TGTGCCAGCAGCCAAGTGACAGCCGTTGACGGAAACATTCAGTACTTC. Encoded protein: CASSQVTAVDGNIQYF.

In DNA form, the CDR3 reads TGTGCCAGCTCACCAGCGCTAGTCGACCAAGAGACCCAGTACTTC. Translation gives CASSPALVDQETQYF. The rearrangement uses TRBV18 and TRBJ2-5; D is unresolved. The germline CDR1 and CDR2 sequences are KGHSH and LQKENI. Trimming cost V 2 bases and J 0 bases, with 10 bases left between them. The CDR3 extends over 15 amino acids.

The V call is TRBV19, the J call TRBJ1-1, with 8 nucleotides matching TRBD1. The germline CDR1 and CDR2 sequences are LNHDA and SQIVND (reference sequence). The CDR3 runs to 14 residues. V was clipped by 1 base and J by 4 bases; unmatched bases: 2. This CDR3 is CASSIGTGITEAFF. DNA for the CDR3: TGTGCCAGTAGTATAGGGACAGGGATCACTGAAGCTTTCTTT.

The chain links TRBV6-1 to TRBJ2-3, with 10 bases matching TRBD2. V dropped 2 bases and J dropped 2; count of bases not matched to a gene: 4. The CDR3 totals 16 residues. CDR1 and CDR2 (germline): MNHNS, SASEGT. The CDR3 is CASSEFLAGDTDTQYF. In DNA, the CDR3 is TGTGCCAGCAGTGAATTCCTAGCGGGAGACACAGATACGCAGTATTTT.

This clone was found once. The chain employs TRBV24-1 and TRBJ2-3; D is possibly TRBD2 (6 bases). V lost 1 base, J lost 4 bases, and 14 bases lay in between. The CDR3 is 16 residues long. Germline V gene lookup returns CDR1 KGHDR and CDR2 SFDVKD. This chain's CDR3 is CATSDFRGSEADTQYF. CDR3 DNA sequence: TGTGCCACCAGTGATTTTCGGGGGAGTGAGGCAGATACGCAGTATTTT.

V and J are TRBV10-3 and TRBJ2-7; D possibly corresponds to TRBD2 (5 bases). V lost 3 bases and J 1 base, leaving 16 bases between the germline ends. CDR1 and CDR2 from the germline V gene are ENHRY and SYGVKD. This CDR3 is 16 amino acids long. Written as DNA, the CDR3 is TGTGCCATCAGTGATCCGGGGTCAAGGGAATCCTACGAGCAGTACTTC. This encodes CAISDPGSRESYEQYF.

The chain employs TRBV5-1 and TRBJ2-1; the D gene is possibly TRBD2 (7 bases). Germline V CDR1 and CDR2: SGHRS, YFSETQ. This CDR3 is 17 amino acids long. The V end lost 0 bases, the J end lost 1 base, and 14 bases lay between the germline ends. The CDR3 sequence: CASSLVGGRGSYNEQFF. DNA of the CDR3: TGCGCCAGCAGCTTGGTCGGAGGGAGGGGGTCCTACAATGAGCAGTTCTTC.

V usage is TRBV10-3 and J usage is TRBJ1-4; TRBD1 matches 7 bases. Looked up from germline, CDR1 is ENHRY and CDR2 is SYGVKD. There are 15 residues in the CDR3. Germline trimming cut 4 bases from V and 2 bases from J; bases unmatched to any gene: 4. As DNA, the CDR3 is TGTGCCATCAGTGTAGGAGGGGGCACTAATGAAAAACTGTTTTTT. Encoded protein: CAISVGGGTNEKLFF.

V gene TRBV5-1 combines with J gene TRBJ2-3, with D possibly matching TRBD1 (5 bases). Germline CDR1 is SGHRS and CDR2 is YFSETQ. CDR3 length: 15 amino acids. Between the trimmed V and J ends, which lost 0 bases and 4 bases, there was a span of 12 bases. CDR3 nucleotide sequence: TGCGCCAGCAGCTTGGAGGGGCTTGCCGCAGATACGCAGTATTTT. This sequence encodes CASSLEGLAADTQYF.

The chain employs TRBV10-2 and TRBJ2-1; no firm D call. Between the trimmed V and J ends, which lost 7 bases and 4 bases, there was a span of 11 bases. Germline V gene data show CDR1 as WSHSY and CDR2 as SAAADI. This CDR3 region has 13 residues. The CDR3 region is CASTLTGYNEQFF. The CDR3 DNA sequence: TGCGCCAGCACCCTTACTGGTTACAATGAGCAGTTCTTC.

This sequence joins TRBV2 and TRBJ1-5, with D maybe TRBD1 (5 bases). From germline, CDR1 is SNHLY and CDR2 FYNNEI. V shed 3 bases and J shed 6 bases, with 12 bases lying between them. CDR3 length equals 14 residues. The DNA of the CDR3 is TGTGCCAGCAGTGATGGGGGGGAAGGTCAGCCCCAGCATTTT. This sequence encodes CASSDGGEGQPQHF.